This T cell receptor (beta chain) was retrieved from a study of shared clonotypes between healthy human individuals. Using immunoSEQ multiplex PCR, the repertoire was profiled, and TCRdb retains in-frame clones only, with some absent. The top ten hold about a tenth of the sample, which has fewer than 400,000 clones, under 80% seen once. This CDR3 is built from 15 residues. CDR1 is SGHKS, CDR2 YYEKEE, per germline (reference sequence). V lost 5 bases to trimming and J lost 4 bases, with 18 bases between them. The gene calls are TRBV5-5 and TRBJ2-5; D might be TRBD2 (6 bases). This receptor was taken from a man aged 25-45 years in good health. The sequencing sample was made of memory CD4+ T cells sorted from blood. Subset described: CD45RA-negative fraction. The CDR3 here is CASSRAFSGSETQYF. Here the CDR3 DNA reads TGTGCCAGCAGTCGCGCGTTTAGCGGTTCAGAGACCCAGTACTTC.